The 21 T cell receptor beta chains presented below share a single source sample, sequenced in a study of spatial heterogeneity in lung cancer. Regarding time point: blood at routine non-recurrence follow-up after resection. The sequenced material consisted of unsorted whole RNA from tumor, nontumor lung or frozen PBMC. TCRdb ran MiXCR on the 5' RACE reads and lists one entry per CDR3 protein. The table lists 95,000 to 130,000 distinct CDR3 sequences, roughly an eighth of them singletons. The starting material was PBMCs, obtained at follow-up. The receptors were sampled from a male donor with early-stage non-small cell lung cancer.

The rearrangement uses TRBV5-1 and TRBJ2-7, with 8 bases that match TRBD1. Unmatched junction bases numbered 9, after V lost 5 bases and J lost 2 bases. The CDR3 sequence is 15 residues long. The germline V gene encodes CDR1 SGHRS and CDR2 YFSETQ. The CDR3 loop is CASRLTPTGAYEQYF. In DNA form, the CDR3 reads TGCGCCAGCAGACTGACCCCGACAGGGGCCTACGAGCAGTACTTC.

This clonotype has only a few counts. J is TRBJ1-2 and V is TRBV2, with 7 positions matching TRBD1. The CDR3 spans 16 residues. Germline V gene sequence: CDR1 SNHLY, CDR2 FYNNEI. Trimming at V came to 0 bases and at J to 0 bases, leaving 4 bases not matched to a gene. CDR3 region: CASSEARGGPNYGYTF. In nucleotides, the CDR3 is TGTGCCAGCAGTGAAGCCAGGGGGGGCCCTAACTATGGCTACACCTTC.

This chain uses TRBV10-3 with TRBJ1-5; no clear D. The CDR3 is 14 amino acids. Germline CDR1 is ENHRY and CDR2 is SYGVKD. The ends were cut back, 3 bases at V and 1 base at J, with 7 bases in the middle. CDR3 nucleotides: TGTGCCATCAGTGACACTCGAAGCAATCAGCCCCAGCATTTT. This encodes CAISDTRSNQPQHF.

This chain's CDR3 is CASRRTGVDTGELFF. DNA for the CDR3: TGTGCCAGCCGAAGGACAGGGGTCGACACCGGGGAGCTGTTTTTT. The gene calls are TRBV28 and TRBJ2-2, with 9 bases aligning to TRBD1. CDR1 is MDHEN and CDR2 is SYDVKM in the germline V gene. The V gene end was trimmed by 8 bases and the J gene end by 3 bases; junction bases not matched to a gene: 7. The CDR3 runs to 15 residues. The full variable domain, completed using reference TRBV28 and TRBJ2-2, is DVKVTQSSRYLVKRTGEKVFLECVQDMDHENMFWYRQDPGLGLRLIYFSYDVKMKEKGDIPEGYSVSREKKERFSLILESASTNQTSMYLCASRRTGVDTGELFFGEGSRLTVL.

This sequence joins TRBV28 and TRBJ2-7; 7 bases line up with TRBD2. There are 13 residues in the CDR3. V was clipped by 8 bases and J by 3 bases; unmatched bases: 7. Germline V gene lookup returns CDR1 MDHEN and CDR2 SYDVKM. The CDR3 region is CASGEGGGYEQYF. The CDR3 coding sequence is TGTGCCAGCGGGGAGGGTGGCGGCTACGAGCAGTACTTC.

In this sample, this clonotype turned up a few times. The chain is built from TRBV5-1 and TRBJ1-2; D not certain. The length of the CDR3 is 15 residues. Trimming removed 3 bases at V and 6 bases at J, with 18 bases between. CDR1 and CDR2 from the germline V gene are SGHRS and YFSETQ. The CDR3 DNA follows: TGCGCCAGCAGCTCCCCTTCGCAGACCACAAATGGCTACACCTTC. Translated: CASSSPSQTTNGYTF. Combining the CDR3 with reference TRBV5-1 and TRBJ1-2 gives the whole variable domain KAGVTQTPRYLIKTRGQQVTLSCSPISGHRSVSWYQQTPGQGLQFLFEYFSETQRNKGNFPGRFSGRQFSNSRSEMNVSTLELGDSALYLCASSSPSQTTNGYTFGSGTRLTVV.

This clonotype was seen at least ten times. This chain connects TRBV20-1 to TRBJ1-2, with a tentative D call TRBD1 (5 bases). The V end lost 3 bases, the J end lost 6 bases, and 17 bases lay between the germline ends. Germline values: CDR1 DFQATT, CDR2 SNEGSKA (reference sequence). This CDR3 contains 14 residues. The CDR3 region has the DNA TGCAGTGCTAGCGGGGGAGGGAGCTCTGATGGCTACACCTTC. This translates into CSASGGGSSDGYTF.

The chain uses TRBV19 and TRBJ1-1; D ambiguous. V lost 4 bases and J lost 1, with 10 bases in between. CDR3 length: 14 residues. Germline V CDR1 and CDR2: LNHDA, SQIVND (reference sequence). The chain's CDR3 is CASSTASTNTEAFF. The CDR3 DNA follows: TGTGCCAGTAGTACCGCTTCAACGAACACTGAAGCTTTCTTT.

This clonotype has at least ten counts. The CDR3 coding sequence is TGTGCCACCTCCGGGACAGGTCCTACGAAGCAGTACTTC. Its translation: CATSGTGPTKQYF. The chain recombines TRBV10-3 with TRBJ2-7; 8 bases agree with TRBD1. This CDR3 region has 13 residues. V shed 10 bases, J shed 8 bases, and the junction held 13 bases outside the gene matches. Germline-derived CDR1 and CDR2 are ENHRY and SYGVKD.

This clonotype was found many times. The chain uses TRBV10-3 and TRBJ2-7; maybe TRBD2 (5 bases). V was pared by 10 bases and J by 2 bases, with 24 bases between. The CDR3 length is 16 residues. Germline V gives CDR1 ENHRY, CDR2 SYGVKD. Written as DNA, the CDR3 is TGTGCCAGGAGACACCCTGGCAGAGGGATGACCTACGAGCAGTACTTC. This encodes CARRHPGRGMTYEQYF.

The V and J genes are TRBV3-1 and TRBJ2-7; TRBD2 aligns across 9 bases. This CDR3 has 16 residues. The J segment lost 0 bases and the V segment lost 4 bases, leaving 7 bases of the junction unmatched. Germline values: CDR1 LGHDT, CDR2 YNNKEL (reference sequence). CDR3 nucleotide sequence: TGTGCCAGCAGCCGCCTGACTAGCGGTGTCTCCTACGAGCAGTACTTC. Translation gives CASSRLTSGVSYEQYF.

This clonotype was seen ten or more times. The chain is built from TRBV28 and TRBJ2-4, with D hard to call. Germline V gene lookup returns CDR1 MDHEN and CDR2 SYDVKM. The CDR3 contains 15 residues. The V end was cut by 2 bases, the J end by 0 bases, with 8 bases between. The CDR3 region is CASSLGRLAKNIQYF. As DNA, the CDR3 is TGTGCCAGCAGTTTAGGGCGGCTAGCCAAAAACATTCAGTACTTC.

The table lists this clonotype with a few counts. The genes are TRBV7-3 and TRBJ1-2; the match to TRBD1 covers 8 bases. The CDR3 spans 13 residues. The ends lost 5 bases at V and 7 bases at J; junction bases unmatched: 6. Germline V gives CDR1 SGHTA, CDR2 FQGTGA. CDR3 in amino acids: CASSRTGFSGYTF. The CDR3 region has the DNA TGTGCCAGCAGCCGGACAGGGTTTAGTGGCTACACCTTC.

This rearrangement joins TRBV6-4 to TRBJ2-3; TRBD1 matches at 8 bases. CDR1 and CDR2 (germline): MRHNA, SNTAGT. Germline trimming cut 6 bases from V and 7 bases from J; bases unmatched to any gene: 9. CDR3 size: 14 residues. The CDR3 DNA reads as TGTGCCAGCAGCTCGACAGGGGCTACATATACGCAGTATTTT. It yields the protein CASSSTGATYTQYF.

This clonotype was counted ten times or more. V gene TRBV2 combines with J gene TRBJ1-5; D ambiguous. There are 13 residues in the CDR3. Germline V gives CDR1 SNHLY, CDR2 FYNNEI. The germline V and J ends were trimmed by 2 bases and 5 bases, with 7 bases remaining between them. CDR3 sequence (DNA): TGTGCCAGCAGTGAAAGGTCTTATCAGCCCCAGCATTTT. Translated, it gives CASSERSYQPQHF. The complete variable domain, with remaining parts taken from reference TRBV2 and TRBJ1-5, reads EPEVTQTPSHQVTQMGQEVILRCVPISNHLYFYWYRQILGQKVEFLVSFYNNEISEKSEIFDDQFSVERPDGSNFTLKIRSTKLEDSAMYFCASSERSYQPQHFGDGTRLSIL.

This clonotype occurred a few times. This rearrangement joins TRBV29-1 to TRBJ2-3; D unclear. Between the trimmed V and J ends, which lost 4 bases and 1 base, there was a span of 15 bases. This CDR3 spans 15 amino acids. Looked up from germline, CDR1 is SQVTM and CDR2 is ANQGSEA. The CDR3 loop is CSVGEQFTGTDTQYF. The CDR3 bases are TGCAGCGTTGGAGAACAGTTTACTGGCACAGATACGCAGTATTTT.

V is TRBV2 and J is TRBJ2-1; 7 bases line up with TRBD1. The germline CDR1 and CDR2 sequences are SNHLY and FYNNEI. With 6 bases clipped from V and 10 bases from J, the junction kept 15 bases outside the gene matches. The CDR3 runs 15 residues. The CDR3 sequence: CASRIQGQAPGEQFF. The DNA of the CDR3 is TGTGCCAGCAGAATACAAGGACAGGCCCCTGGGGAGCAGTTCTTC.

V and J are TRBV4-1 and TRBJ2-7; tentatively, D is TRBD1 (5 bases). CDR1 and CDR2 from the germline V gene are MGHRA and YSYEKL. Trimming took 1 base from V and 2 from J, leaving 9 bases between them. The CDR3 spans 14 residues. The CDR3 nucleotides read TGCGCCAGCAGCCAAGTGGGGCTAGCCTACGAGCAGTACTTC. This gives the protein CASSQVGLAYEQYF.

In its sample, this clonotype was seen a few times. The CDR3 region is CASSLVSGRLTDTQYF. The DNA of the CDR3 is TGTGCCAGCAGCTTAGTTTCGGGCAGGCTCACAGATACGCAGTATTTT. V and J are TRBV7-2 and TRBJ2-3; D call uncertain. Trimming left V 1 base short and J 2 bases short, with 13 bases between. Germline CDR1 SGHTA, CDR2 FQGNSA. This CDR3 spans 16 amino acids.

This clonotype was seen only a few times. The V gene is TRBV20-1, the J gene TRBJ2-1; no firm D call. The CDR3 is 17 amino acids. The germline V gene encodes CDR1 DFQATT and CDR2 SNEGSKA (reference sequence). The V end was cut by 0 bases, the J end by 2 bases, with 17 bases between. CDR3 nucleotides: TGCAGTGCTAGAGATGGATTTCGGCAGAACCCCTACAATGAGCAGTTCTTC. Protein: CSARDGFRQNPYNEQFF.

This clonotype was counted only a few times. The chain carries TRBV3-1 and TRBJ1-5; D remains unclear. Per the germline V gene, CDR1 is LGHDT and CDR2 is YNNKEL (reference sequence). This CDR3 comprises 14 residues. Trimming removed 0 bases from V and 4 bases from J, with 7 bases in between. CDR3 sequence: CASSQDSRNQPQHF. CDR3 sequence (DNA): TGTGCCAGCAGCCAAGATTCCCGAAATCAGCCCCAGCATTTT.